These 23 T cell receptor beta chains were sequenced from one sample in a study of cytomegalovirus exposure and HLA in healthy donors. PCR was performed using 60 Vbeta and 13 Jbeta primers. The data were produced by immunoSEQ multiplex PCR, yet TCRdb's version contains in-frame clones alone and is incomplete. Here the sample spans around 92,000 clones, 70% to 80% being singletons. The specimen was PBMCs. Source of these receptors: a man in his 60s in good health and CMV-seropositive.

The chain recombines TRBV9 with TRBJ1-2, with D perhaps matching TRBD1 (5 bases). Trimming pared 3 bases from V and 6 bases from J, leaving 21 bases between. This CDR3 is 16 amino acids long. The V gene's germline CDR1 is SGDLS and CDR2 YYNGEE. The CDR3 nucleotides read TGTGCCAGCAGCGCAGGACCTCCGGTAGACAGTGATGGCTACACCTTC. Its translation is CASSAGPPVDSDGYTF.

The chain joins TRBV27 to TRBJ1-4; TRBD1 aligns across 9 bases. The CDR3 runs to 15 residues. Germline V gene lookup returns CDR1 MNHEY and CDR2 SMNVEV (reference sequence). The trim removed 8 bases at V and 8 bases at J, leaving 12 bases unmatched. The CDR3 DNA is TGTGCCAGCGCGGACAGGGGACTGGGTCAGGAAAAACTGTTTTTT. It codes for CASADRGLGQEKLFF.

The chain is built from TRBV15 and TRBJ2-7, with 7 positions matching TRBD2. The CDR3 consists of 17 residues. CDR1 is LNHNV, CDR2 YYDKDF, per germline (reference sequence). The junction had 14 bases not matched to a gene; V was cut back by 4 bases and J by 2 bases. The CDR3 nucleotides read TGTGCCACCAGCATCCTCCCCACCGGGACTACCACCTACGAGCAGTACTTC. Its protein product is CATSILPTGTTTYEQYF. The full variable domain, its missing parts supplied by reference TRBV15 and TRBJ2-7, is DAMVIQNPRYQVTQFGKPVTLSCSQTLNHNVMYWYQQKSSQAPKLLFHYYDKDFNNEADTPDNFQSRRPNTSFCFLDIRSPGLGDTAMYLCATSILPTGTTTYEQYFGPGTRLTVT.

J is TRBJ2-3 and V is TRBV2; D gene unclear. The germline gives CDR1 SNHLY, CDR2 FYNNEI. This CDR3 region has 16 residues. V was shortened by 1 base and J by 6 bases, with 17 bases between the two germline ends. The DNA for the CDR3 is TGTGCCAGCAGTGAAGGAGAACCTCTCGCACCCGATACGCAGTATTTT. It is translated as CASSEGEPLAPDTQYF.

V gene TRBV9 combines with J gene TRBJ2-5; 7 bases map to TRBD2. The end of the DNA aligns better with TRBJ2-7, so the J call may be wrong. CDR3 size: 14 residues. Germline V gene sequence: CDR1 SGDLS, CDR2 YYNGEE. The CDR3 DNA reads TGTGCCAGCAGCGTTTCTACCTTAGCGGGCGAGCAGTACTTC. Translating gives CASSVSTLAGEQYF.

This clone was seen a few times. This sequence joins TRBV6-6 and TRBJ2-7; 12 nucleotides align to TRBD2. The CDR3 length is 15 residues. The V segment lost 6 bases and the J segment 2 bases; nucleotides outside the gene matches: 5. Looked up from germline, CDR1 is MNHNY and CDR2 is SVGAGI (reference sequence). CDR3 region: CASRDLAGGTYEQYF. In nucleotides, the CDR3 is TGTGCCAGCAGAGACCTAGCGGGGGGGACCTACGAGCAGTACTTC.

The CDR3 loop reads CASSPTSGNSYEQYF. The CDR3 DNA follows: TGTGCCAGCAGTCCGACTAGCGGGAATTCCTACGAGCAGTACTTC. The V and J genes are TRBV27 and TRBJ2-7; 11 bases line up with TRBD2. The junction had 4 bases not matched to a gene; V was cut back by 5 bases and J by 1 base. This CDR3 comprises 15 residues. The V gene's germline CDR1 is MNHEY and CDR2 SMNVEV (reference sequence).

The V call is TRBV4-3, the J call TRBJ2-1; TRBD2 matches 7 bases. Germline CDR1 LGHNA, CDR2 YSLEER. The CDR3 contains 15 residues. Unmatched junction bases numbered 6, after V lost 4 bases and J lost 3 bases. The CDR3 bases are TGCGCCAGCAGCCCCCTCCGGACTAGCTACAATGAGCAGTTCTTC. Amino acid sequence: CASSPLRTSYNEQFF.

The V and J genes are TRBV27 and TRBJ2-3, with 7 nucleotides matching TRBD2. Per the germline V gene, CDR1 is MNHEY and CDR2 is SMNVEV (reference sequence). V dropped 6 bases and J dropped 0; count of bases not matched to a gene: 9. This CDR3 is 16 amino acids long. CDR3 sequence reads: CASSPGGGPSTDTQYF. CDR3 sequence (DNA): TGTGCCAGCAGCCCTGGGGGGGGACCTAGCACAGATACGCAGTATTTT.

The CDR3 here is CASREASGNTIYF. The DNA of the CDR3 is TGTGCCAGCAGGGAGGCCTCTGGAAACACCATATATTTT. The chain couples TRBV7-9 to TRBJ1-3; the D is unclear. This CDR3 has 13 amino acids. Germline CDR1 SEHNR, CDR2 FQNEAQ (reference sequence). V was shortened by 6 bases and J by 0 bases, with 6 bases between the two germline ends. The variable domain in full, with the rest retrieved from reference TRBV7-9 and TRBJ1-3, is DTGVSQNPRHKITKRGQNVTFRCDPISEHNRLYWYRQTLGQGPEFLTYFQNEAQLEKSRLLSDRFSAERPKGSFSTLEIQRTEQGDSAMYLCASREASGNTIYFGEGSWLTVV.

This chain joins TRBV21-1 and TRBJ2-2; whether TRBD2, the table's D call, matches the DNA was not checked. TRBV21-1 constitutes a pseudogene. There are 15 residues in the CDR3. Here the CDR3 reads CASSNEGWATGELFF. CDR3 DNA: TGTGCCAGCAGCAATGAGGGATGGGCCACCGGGGAGCTGTTTTTT.

This chain uses TRBV7-9 with TRBJ2-1; 11 bases are shared with TRBD1. The CDR3 contains 15 residues. Germline V CDR1 and CDR2: SEHNR, FQNEAQ (reference sequence). Losses at the gene ends were 1 base for V and 6 bases for J; bases not matched to a gene: 2. The CDR3 reads CASSLVGQGGNEQFF. In nucleotides, the CDR3 is TGTGCCAGCAGCTTAGTGGGACAGGGGGGCAATGAGCAGTTCTTC.

The chain employs TRBV9 and TRBJ2-5, with D tentatively TRBD1 (6 bases). Germline assignment: CDR1 SGDLS and CDR2 YYNGEE. V lost 4 bases and J 8 bases, leaving 15 bases between the germline ends. There are 13 residues in the CDR3. The CDR3 spells CASSLDSPGTQYF. CDR3 nucleotides: TGTGCCAGCAGCCTGGACAGTCCGGGAACCCAGTACTTC.

V and J are TRBV4-2 and TRBJ2-5, with 13 bases lining up with TRBD2. V lost 3 bases to trimming and J lost 0 bases; unmatched junction nucleotides: 4. CDR3 length: 17 amino acids. The V gene's germline CDR1 is LGHNA and CDR2 YNFKEQ. The CDR3: CASSQGLAGTYQETQYF. CDR3 bases: TGTGCCAGCAGCCAGGGACTAGCGGGGACCTACCAAGAGACCCAGTACTTC.

This clone was observed a handful of times. This sequence joins TRBV7-9 and TRBJ1-5; 10 positions match TRBD1. The CDR3 is 12 amino acids. Unmatched junction bases numbered 7, after V lost 11 bases and J lost 9 bases. Germline V gene lookup returns CDR1 SEHNR and CDR2 FQNEAQ (reference sequence). The CDR3 sequence is CAGRQGAGPQHF. The CDR3 DNA follows: TGTGCCGGAAGACAGGGGGCAGGGCCCCAGCATTTT.

This chain links TRBV7-8 with TRBJ2-7; 9 bases line up with TRBD1. The germline gives CDR1 SGHVS, CDR2 FQNEAQ. Germline trimming cut 2 bases from V and 5 bases from J; bases unmatched to any gene: 10. The CDR3 has 16 residues. This CDR3 is CASSLNPYRGQNEQYF. CDR3 in DNA: TGTGCCAGCAGCTTAAACCCCTACAGGGGGCAAAACGAGCAGTACTTC.

This sequence joins TRBV19 and TRBJ2-1; 13 bases fit TRBD2. V trimming: 5 bases; J trimming: 3 bases; junction bases outside the gene matches: 4. The CDR3 contains 16 residues. Germline V gene lookup returns CDR1 LNHDA and CDR2 SQIVND (reference sequence). CDR3: CASSPRTSGGYNEQFF. The DNA for the CDR3 is TGTGCCAGTAGTCCTCGGACTAGCGGGGGCTACAATGAGCAGTTCTTC.

The chain combines TRBV4-1 with TRBJ2-3; possibly TRBD2 for D (6 bases). V was clipped by 4 bases and J by 8 bases, with 13 bases between them. Germline V CDR1 and CDR2: MGHRA, YSYEKL. The CDR3 contains 13 residues. The CDR3 DNA follows: TGCGCCAGCAGCCGGATAAGGGGAGGTACGCAGTATTTT. Encoded protein: CASSRIRGGTQYF.

The chain carries TRBV19 and TRBJ2-7; 9 bases fit TRBD1. The junction had 7 bases not matched to a gene; V was cut back by 5 bases and J by 2 bases. The CDR3 loop spans 15 amino acids. The germline V gene has CDR1 LNHDA and CDR2 SQIVND (reference sequence). Here the CDR3 reads CASSSRDRATYEQYF. CDR3 sequence (DNA): TGTGCCAGTAGTTCCCGGGACAGGGCCACCTACGAGCAGTACTTC.

The rearrangement joins TRBV30 to TRBJ2-7; TRBD2 matches at 7 bases. The V gene's germline CDR1 is GTSNPN and CDR2 SVGIG (reference sequence). After removal of 1 base from V and 4 bases from J, the junction contained 4 bases not matched to a gene. The CDR3 runs 13 residues. The DNA of the CDR3 is TGTGCCTGGAGTGCGGGGGGTGTGTACGAGCAGTACTTC. Its protein product is CAWSAGGVYEQYF.

This clone was seen a few times. The V and J genes are TRBV5-6 and TRBJ2-7; 8 bases agree with TRBD1. The CDR3 has 12 residues. CDR1 is SGHDT and CDR2 is YYEEEE in the germline V gene. V shed 3 bases and J 5 bases; nucleotides not matched to a gene: 1. The chain's CDR3 is CASSSDRDEQYF. In DNA, the CDR3 is TGTGCCAGCAGCTCGGACAGGGACGAGCAGTACTTC.

The rearrangement uses TRBV6-5 and TRBJ2-5, with 7 bases matching TRBD1. Germline V gene data show CDR1 as MNHEY and CDR2 as SVGAGI. CDR3 length: 15 amino acids. After removal of 6 bases from V and 2 bases from J, the junction contained 9 bases not matched to a gene. CDR3 region: CASRVRDSKQETQYF. The CDR3 bases are TGTGCCAGCAGGGTACGGGACAGTAAACAAGAGACCCAGTACTTC.

This chain uses TRBV9 with TRBJ2-1, with TRBD1 matching 7 bases. V gave up 6 bases and J gave up 6 bases; unmatched junction bases: 3. Germline V CDR1 and CDR2: SGDLS, YYNGEE. The CDR3 runs to 12 residues. In DNA form, the CDR3 reads TGTGCCAGCAATCCAGGGGGCAATGAGCAGTTCTTC. Amino acids: CASNPGGNEQFF.